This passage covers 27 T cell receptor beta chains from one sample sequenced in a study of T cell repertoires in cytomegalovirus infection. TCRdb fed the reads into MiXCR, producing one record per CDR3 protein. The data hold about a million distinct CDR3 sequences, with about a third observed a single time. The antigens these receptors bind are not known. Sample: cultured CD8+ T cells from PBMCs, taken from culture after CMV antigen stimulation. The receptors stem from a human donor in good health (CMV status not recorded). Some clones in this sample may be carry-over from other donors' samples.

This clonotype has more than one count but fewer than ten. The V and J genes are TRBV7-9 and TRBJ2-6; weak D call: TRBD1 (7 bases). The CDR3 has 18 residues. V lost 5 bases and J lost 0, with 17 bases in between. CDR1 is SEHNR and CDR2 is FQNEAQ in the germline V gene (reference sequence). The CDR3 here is CASSPDRVGGSGANVLTF. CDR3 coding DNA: TGTGCCAGCAGCCCAGACAGGGTGGGGGGCTCTGGGGCCAACGTCCTGACTTTC.

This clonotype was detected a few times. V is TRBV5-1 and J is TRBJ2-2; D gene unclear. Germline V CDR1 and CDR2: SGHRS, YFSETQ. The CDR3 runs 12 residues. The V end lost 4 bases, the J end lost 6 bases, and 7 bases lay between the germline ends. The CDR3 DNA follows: TGCGCCAGCAGCCCCACCCCCGGGGAGCTGTTTTTT. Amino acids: CASSPTPGELFF.

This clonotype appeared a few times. The CDR3, as DNA: TGTGCCAGCAGTTCCCTCGGTCCGTACCAAGAGACCCAGTACTTC. Translated, it gives CASSSLGPYQETQYF. The gene calls are TRBV6-2 or TRBV6-3 and TRBJ2-5, with no clear D. V was clipped by 4 bases and J by 0 bases, with 12 bases between them. The CDR3 has 15 residues. Looked up from germline, CDR1 is MNHEY and CDR2 is SVGEGT.

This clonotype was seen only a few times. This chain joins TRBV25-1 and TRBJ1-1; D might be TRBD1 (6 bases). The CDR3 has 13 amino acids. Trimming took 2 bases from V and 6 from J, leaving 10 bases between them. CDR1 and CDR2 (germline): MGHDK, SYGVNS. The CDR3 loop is CASSEVPGAEAFF. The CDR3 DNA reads TGTGCCAGCAGTGAAGTCCCAGGGGCTGAAGCTTTCTTT.

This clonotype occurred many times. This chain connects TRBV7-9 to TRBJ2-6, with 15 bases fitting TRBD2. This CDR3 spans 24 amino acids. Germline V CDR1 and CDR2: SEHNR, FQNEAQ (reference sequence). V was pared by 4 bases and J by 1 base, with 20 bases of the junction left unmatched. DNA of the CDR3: TGTGCCAGCAGCTCCCCCGCCGGGACTAGCGGGGGGATAACCTTCCCTTCTGGGGCCAACGTCCTGACTTTC. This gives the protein CASSSPAGTSGGITFPSGANVLTF.

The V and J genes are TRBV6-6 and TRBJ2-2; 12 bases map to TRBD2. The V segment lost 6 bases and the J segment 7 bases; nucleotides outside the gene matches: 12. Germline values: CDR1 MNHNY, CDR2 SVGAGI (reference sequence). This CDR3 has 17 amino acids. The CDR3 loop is CASSHRTSGEVYGELFF. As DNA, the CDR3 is TGTGCCAGCAGCCACAGGACTAGCGGGGAAGTATACGGGGAGCTGTTTTTT.

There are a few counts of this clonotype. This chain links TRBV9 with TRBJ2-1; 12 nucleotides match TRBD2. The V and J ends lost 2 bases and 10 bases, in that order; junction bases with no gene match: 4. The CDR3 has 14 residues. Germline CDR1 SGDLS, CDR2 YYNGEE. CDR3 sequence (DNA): TGTGCCAGCAGCGTTTCTAGCGGGGGGGCCGAGCAGTTCTTC. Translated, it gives CASSVSSGGAEQFF. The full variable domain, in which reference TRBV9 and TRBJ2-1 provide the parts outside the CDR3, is DSGVTQTPKHLITATGQRVTLRCSPRSGDLSVYWYQQSLDQGLQFLIQYYNGEERAKGNILERFSAQQFPDLHSELNLSSLELGDSALYFCASSVSSGGAEQFFGPGTRLTVL.

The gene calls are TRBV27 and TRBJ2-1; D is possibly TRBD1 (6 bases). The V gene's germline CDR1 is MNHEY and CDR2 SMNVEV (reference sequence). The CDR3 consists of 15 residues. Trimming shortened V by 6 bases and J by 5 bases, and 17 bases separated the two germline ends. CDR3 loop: CASSRPGTQDNEQFF. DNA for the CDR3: TGTGCCAGCAGCCGTCCCGGGACACAAGACAATGAGCAGTTCTTC.

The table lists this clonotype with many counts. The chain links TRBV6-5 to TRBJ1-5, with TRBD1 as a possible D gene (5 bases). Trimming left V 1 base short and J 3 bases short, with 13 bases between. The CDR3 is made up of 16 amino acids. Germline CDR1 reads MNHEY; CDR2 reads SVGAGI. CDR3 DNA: TGTGCCAGCAGTTACTGGGGCCCCTATGACAATCAGCCCCAGCATTTT. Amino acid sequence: CASSYWGPYDNQPQHF.

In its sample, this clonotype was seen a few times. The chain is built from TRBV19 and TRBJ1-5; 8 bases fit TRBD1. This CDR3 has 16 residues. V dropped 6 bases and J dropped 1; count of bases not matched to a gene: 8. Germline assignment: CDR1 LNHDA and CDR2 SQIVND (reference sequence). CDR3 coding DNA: TGTGCCAGTAGGTCGGACAGGGCAGGGAGCAATCAGCCCCAGCATTTT. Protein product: CASRSDRAGSNQPQHF.

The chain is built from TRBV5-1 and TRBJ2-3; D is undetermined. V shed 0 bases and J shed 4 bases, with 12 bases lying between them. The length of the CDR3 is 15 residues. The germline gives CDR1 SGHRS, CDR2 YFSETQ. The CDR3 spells CASSLEGEVADTQYF. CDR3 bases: TGCGCCAGCAGCTTGGAAGGTGAGGTAGCAGATACGCAGTATTTT.

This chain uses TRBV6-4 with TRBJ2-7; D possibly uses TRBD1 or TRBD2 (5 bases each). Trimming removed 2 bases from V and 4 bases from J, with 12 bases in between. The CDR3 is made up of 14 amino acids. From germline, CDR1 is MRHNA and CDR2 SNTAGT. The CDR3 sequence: CASSDGGRQYEQYV. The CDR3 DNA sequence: TGTGCCAGCAGTGACGGGGGAAGGCAGTACGAGCAGTACGTC.

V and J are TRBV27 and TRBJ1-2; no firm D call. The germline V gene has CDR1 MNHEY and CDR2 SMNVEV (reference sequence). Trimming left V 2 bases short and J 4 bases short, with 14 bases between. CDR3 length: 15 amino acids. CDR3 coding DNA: TGTGCCAGCAGTTTAGGTCAGGCCCTAGGCTATGGCTACACCTTC. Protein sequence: CASSLGQALGYGYTF.

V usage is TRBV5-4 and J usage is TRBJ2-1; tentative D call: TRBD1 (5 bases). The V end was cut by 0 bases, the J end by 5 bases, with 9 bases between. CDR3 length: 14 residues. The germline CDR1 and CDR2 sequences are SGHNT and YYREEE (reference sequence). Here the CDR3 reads CASSLVRTNNEQFF. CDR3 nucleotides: TGTGCCAGCAGCTTGGTGAGGACAAACAATGAGCAGTTCTTC.

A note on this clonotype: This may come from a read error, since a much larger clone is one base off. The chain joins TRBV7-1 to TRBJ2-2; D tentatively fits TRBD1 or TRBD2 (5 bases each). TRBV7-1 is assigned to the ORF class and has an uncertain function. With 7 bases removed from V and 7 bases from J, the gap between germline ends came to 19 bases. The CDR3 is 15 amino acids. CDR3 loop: CASTIVGVENGELFF. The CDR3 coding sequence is TGTGCCAGCACCATTGTGGGGGTCGAAAACGGGGAGCTGTTTTTT.

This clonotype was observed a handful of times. CDR3 region: CASSLGGIYEQYV. The CDR3 DNA reads as TGTGCCAGCAGCTTGGGTGGGATTTACGAGCAGTACGTC. The V call is TRBV5-6, the J call TRBJ2-7; no clear D. CDR3 length: 13 amino acids. Germline V gives CDR1 SGHDT, CDR2 YYEEEE. Deletions cut 0 bases from V and 4 bases from J, with 8 bases between.

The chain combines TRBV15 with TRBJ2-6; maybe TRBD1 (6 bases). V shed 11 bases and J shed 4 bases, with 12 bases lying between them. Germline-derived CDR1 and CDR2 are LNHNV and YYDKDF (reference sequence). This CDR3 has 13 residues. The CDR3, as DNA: TGTGCCTCCCACAGGGCCGGGGCCAACGTCCTGACTTTC. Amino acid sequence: CASHRAGANVLTF. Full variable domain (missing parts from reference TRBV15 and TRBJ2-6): DAMVIQNPRYQVTQFGKPVTLSCSQTLNHNVMYWYQQKSSQAPKLLFHYYDKDFNNEADTPDNFQSRRPNTSFCFLDIRSPGLGDTAMYLCASHRAGANVLTFGAGSRLTVL.

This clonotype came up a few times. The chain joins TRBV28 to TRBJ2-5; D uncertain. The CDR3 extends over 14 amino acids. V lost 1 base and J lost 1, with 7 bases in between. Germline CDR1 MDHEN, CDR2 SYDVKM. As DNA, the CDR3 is TGTGCCAGCAGTTTATTGGAGTTCCAAGAGACCCAGTACTTC. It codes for CASSLLEFQETQYF.

In DNA form, the CDR3 reads TGTGCCACCGAGGGAGGGGGAACCGGGGAGCTGTTTTTT. It translates to CATEGGGTGELFF. The V gene is TRBV7-6, the J gene TRBJ2-2; weak D call: TRBD2 (7 bases). CDR3 size: 13 residues. CDR1 and CDR2 from the germline V gene are SGHVS and FNYEAQ. With 10 bases removed from V and 5 bases from J, the gap between germline ends came to 14 bases.

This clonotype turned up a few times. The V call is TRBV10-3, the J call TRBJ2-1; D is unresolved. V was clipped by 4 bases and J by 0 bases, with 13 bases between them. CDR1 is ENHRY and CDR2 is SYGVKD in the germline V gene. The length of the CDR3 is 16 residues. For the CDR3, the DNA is TGTGCCATCAGTGGGTCCCAGCGTGACTCCTACAATGAGCAGTTCTTC. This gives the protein CAISGSQRDSYNEQFF.

CDR3 sequence: CASSGQEVNTEAFF. In nucleotides, the CDR3 is TGCGCCAGCAGCGGCCAGGAAGTTAACACTGAAGCTTTCTTT. The chain uses TRBV5-1 and TRBJ1-1, with D unresolved. Trimming took off 4 bases at V and 2 bases at J, with 12 bases between the two ends. The CDR3 extends over 14 amino acids. CDR1 and CDR2 from the germline V gene are SGHRS and YFSETQ.

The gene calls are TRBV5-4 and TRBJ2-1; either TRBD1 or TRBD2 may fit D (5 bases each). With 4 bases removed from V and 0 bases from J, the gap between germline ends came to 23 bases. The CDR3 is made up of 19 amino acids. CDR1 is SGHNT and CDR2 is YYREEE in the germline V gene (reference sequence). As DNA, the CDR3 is TGTGCCAGCAGCCCGCTAGGGGCAGTGACTGGGACCTCCTACAATGAGCAGTTCTTC. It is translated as CASSPLGAVTGTSYNEQFF. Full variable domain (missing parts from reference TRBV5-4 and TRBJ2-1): ETGVTQSPTHLIKTRGQQVTLRCSSQSGHNTVSWYQQALGQGPQFIFQYYREEENGRGNFPPRFSGLQFPNYSSELNVNALELDDSALYLCASSPLGAVTGTSYNEQFFGPGTRLTVL.

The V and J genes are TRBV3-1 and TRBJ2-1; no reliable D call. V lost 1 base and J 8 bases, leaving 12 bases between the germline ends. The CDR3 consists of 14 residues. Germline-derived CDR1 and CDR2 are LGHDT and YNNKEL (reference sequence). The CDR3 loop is CASSQGGSRYEQFF. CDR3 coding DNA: TGTGCCAGCAGCCAAGGAGGCTCGAGATATGAGCAGTTCTTC.

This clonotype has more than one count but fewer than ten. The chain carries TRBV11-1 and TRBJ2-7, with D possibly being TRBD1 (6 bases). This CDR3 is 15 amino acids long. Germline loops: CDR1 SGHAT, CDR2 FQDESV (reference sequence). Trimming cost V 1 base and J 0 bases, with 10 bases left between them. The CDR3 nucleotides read TGTGCCAGCAGCTTAGGACAGGCTTCCTCCTACGAGCAGTACGTC. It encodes CASSLGQASSYEQYV.

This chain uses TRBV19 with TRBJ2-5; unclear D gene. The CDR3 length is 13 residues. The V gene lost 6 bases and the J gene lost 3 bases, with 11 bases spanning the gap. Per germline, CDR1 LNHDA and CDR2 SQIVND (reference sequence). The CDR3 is CASSTVSEETQYF. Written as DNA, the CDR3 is TGTGCCAGTAGCACAGTTTCGGAAGAGACCCAGTACTTC.

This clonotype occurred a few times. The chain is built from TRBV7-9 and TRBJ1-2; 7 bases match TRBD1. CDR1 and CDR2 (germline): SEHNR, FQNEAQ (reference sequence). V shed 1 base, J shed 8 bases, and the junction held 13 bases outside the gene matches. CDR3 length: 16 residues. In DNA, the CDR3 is TGTGCCAGCAGCTTAGGAGCGGTGTACAGGGGATCAGGCTACACCTTC. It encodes CASSLGAVYRGSGYTF.

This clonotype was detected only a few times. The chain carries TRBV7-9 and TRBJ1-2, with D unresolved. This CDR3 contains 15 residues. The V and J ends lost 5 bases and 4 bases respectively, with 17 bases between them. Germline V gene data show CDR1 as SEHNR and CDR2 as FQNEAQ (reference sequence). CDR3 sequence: CASSPPPEEIYGYTF. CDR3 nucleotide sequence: TGTGCCAGCAGCCCACCACCCGAGGAGATCTATGGCTACACCTTC.